Given below is one T cell receptor (beta chain) in context. Its antigen specificity is not known. Base quality data are lacking; no much larger clone is found one base away. None of the patients had been given any treatment before thyroid surgery. Using T-cell receptor beta sequencing, the researchers looked back retrospectively at clinical samples from patients, gathered between about 2011 and 2019. Library method: PCR. Sequencer: Illumina HiSeq 4000. High-throughput sequencing was used to profile the TCR beta-chain CDR3 region of each patient. Per the authors' processing: Drawing on CDR3 differences between clinicopathological groups, the researchers built a classifier meant to tell apart patients with distant-metastatic papillary thyroid cancer. The Shannon index was used to assess repertoire diversity, and the Morisita-Horn index was used to assess tumor-blood repertoire similarity. The public sequencing data were trimmed at Q25 with fastp and processed into clonotypes with MiXCR by TCRdb, which kept only in-frame beta chains. The authors' filters were not applied to this entry. This sample gives some 10,000 clones in total; 27% of them show up just once. The ten largest clones add up to about a fifth of the sample.

The entry originates in a study of metastatic and nonmetastatic thyroid tumors (dated by TCRdb to about 2020). Regarding the research as a whole: Repertoires from peripheral blood and from tumor or nodule tissue samples of malignant and benign thyroid patients were compared. Overall study outcomes, separate from this receptor: In both blood and tumor samples, malignant tumors were reported to have significantly higher TCR beta diversity than benign nodules.

Trimmed from V: 4 bases; trimmed from J: 0 bases; junction bases lacking a gene match: 7. As encoded in the germline V gene, CDR1 is SGHRS while CDR2 is YFSETQ. Including cysteine and phenylalanine, the CDR3 has 17 amino acids. Only the CDR3 portion is preserved as DNA: 51 bases, with reading frame beginning at the first base. In this chain, TRBV5-1 is recombined with TRBJ1-3, with 10 central nucleotides matching TRBD1. The receptor was isolated from a male donor with papillary thyroid cancer or a benign thyroid nodule (not recorded which). Some clones in this sample may be carry-over from other donors' samples. Sequenced input: adjacent normal tissue. The CDR3 protein is CASSPRDRGDSGNTIYF. The bases are TGCGCCAGCAGCCCCCGGGACAGGGGAGACTCTGGAAACACCATATATTTT.